This T cell receptor beta chain was identified during a study of blood T cell repertoires in COVID-19. Across the whole study: Some COVID-19 samples were acute and others convalescent; all came from the United States, Italy and Spain. PBMCs, B-cell-depleted T cells, or T cells provided the cDNA or gDNA that made up the material.

Assay used: immunoSEQ multiplex PCR; TCRdb lists only in-frame clones, some missing. The sample contains 100,000 to 120,000 clones, about 85% of which appear only once. The CDR3 contains 13 residues. Germline lookup yields CDR1 MNHNY and CDR2 SVGAGI (reference sequence). V was shortened by 6 bases and J by 4 bases, with 11 bases between the two germline ends. J is TRBJ2-3 and V is TRBV6-6, with D maybe TRBD2 (6 bases). The clonotype comes from a man aged 50-60 years with acute or convalescent COVID-19. Sequenced material: peripheral blood. CDR3 sequence reads: CASREGSPDTQYF. As DNA, the CDR3 is TGTGCCAGCAGGGAGGGGTCGCCAGATACGCAGTATTTT.